Below, 25 T cell receptor beta chains from the same sample are listed, as sequenced in a study of vaccination effects on CD4 cells after COVID-19. Ahead of sequencing, the ViraFEST assay grew antigen-specific CD4+ T cells using viral peptide pools. Cells that had been cultured for ten to eleven days were the source of isolated CD4+ T cells. Either the mRNA-1273 or the BNT162b2 vaccine was given to participants as two doses. Produced via immunoSEQ multiplex PCR; TCRdb's table is partial and in-frame only. The data contain about 81,000 clones, roughly 80% of them singletons. These receptors' targets are unknown. The specimen was CD4+ T cells from PBMCs cultured with HCoV-OC43 spike peptides, collected after COVID-19 vaccination. Subset here: HCoV-OC43 spike overlapping peptide pool stimulation. Every receptor here comes from a human donor who received a COVID-19 vaccine.

The chain carries TRBV29-1 and TRBJ2-4; TRBD2 is a possible D gene (6 bases). The CDR3 runs to 13 residues. Looked up from germline, CDR1 is SQVTM and CDR2 is ANQGSEA. Trimming shortened V by 6 bases and J by 8 bases, and 17 bases separated the two germline ends. The CDR3 DNA reads TGCAGCGTAGTCTCCCGATCGGGGGACATTCAGTACTTC. Its protein product is CSVVSRSGDIQYF.

This clone was detected only once. This CDR3 is CASSPRDGSYEQYV. In DNA form, the CDR3 reads TGTGCCAGCAGCCCCCGGGACGGGAGCTACGAGCAGTACGTC. The chain combines TRBV21-1 with TRBJ2-7; the table gives TRBD2 as D, unverified against the DNA. TRBV21-1 is labeled a pseudogene. The CDR3 runs 14 residues.

The genes are TRBV30 and TRBJ1-5; TRBD1 matches at 9 bases. CDR3 length: 16 residues. V dropped 4 bases and J dropped 2; count of bases not matched to a gene: 9. The germline V gene has CDR1 GTSNPN and CDR2 SVGIG (reference sequence). Written as DNA, the CDR3 is TGTGCCTGGACTTCGGACAGGGGCGGCGGCAATCAGCCCCAGCATTTT. The encoded protein is CAWTSDRGGGNQPQHF.

V usage is TRBV27 and J usage is TRBJ1-3, with D tentatively TRBD1 (5 bases). The V gene lost 4 bases and the J gene lost 0 bases, with 16 bases spanning the gap. The CDR3 loop spans 17 amino acids. Germline V CDR1 and CDR2: MNHEY, SMNVEV (reference sequence). CDR3 sequence (DNA): TGTGCCAGCAGTTGGGGGATCACAGAGTACTCTGGAAACACCATATATTTT. Protein product: CASSWGITEYSGNTIYF.

This clone has a single count. This rearrangement joins TRBV3-1 (or the pseudogene TRBV3-2) to TRBJ1-2; TRBD1 agrees at 8 bases. V gave up 0 bases and J gave up 0 bases; unmatched junction bases: 6. Germline CDR1 reads LGHDT; CDR2 reads YNNKEL (reference sequence). The CDR3 spans 17 residues. The CDR3 bases are TGTGCCAGCAGCCAAGAACGCCAGGGGGCCGCTAACTATGGCTACACCTTC. Translating it yields CASSQERQGAANYGYTF.

This clone was seen once. J is TRBJ2-5 and V is TRBV7-2; possible D gene TRBD2, 5 bases. Germline V lookup: CDR1 SGHTA, CDR2 FQGNSA. V lost 6 bases to trimming and J lost 5 bases, with 10 bases between them. This CDR3 region has 12 residues. The CDR3 is CASRSGSETQYF. In DNA form, the CDR3 reads TGTGCCAGCAGGTCGGGGTCGGAGACCCAGTACTTC.

V gene TRBV5-1 combines with J gene TRBJ1-2; 7 bases map to TRBD1. CDR3 length equals 15 residues. Germline CDR1 and CDR2: SGHRS and YFSETQ. J gave up 8 bases and V 3 bases, and 13 bases lay outside the gene matches. In DNA, the CDR3 is TGCGCCAGCAGCTCGGCGGGACAGCAATTGGGCGGCTACACCTTC. Its translation is CASSSAGQQLGGYTF.

The gene calls are TRBV5-4 and TRBJ2-2, with TRBD2 matching 16 bases. Losses at the gene ends were 3 bases for V and 3 bases for J; bases not matched to a gene: 5. The CDR3 sequence is 18 residues long. Looked up from germline, CDR1 is SGHNT and CDR2 is YYREEE (reference sequence). The CDR3 region has the DNA TGTGCCAGCAGCTCCGGGACTAGCGGGGGGGCGGACACCGGGGAGCTGTTTTTT. Translating gives CASSSGTSGGADTGELFF.

The V and J genes are TRBV10-3 and TRBJ2-7; 8 nucleotides align to TRBD2. In germline, CDR1 is ENHRY, CDR2 SYGVKD. The ends lost 10 bases at V and 3 bases at J; junction bases unmatched: 11. The CDR3 runs 14 residues. As DNA, the CDR3 is TGTGCCACGCAGATGGTAGCGGGGTACTACGAGCAGTACGTC. This gives the protein CATQMVAGYYEQYV.

This chain links TRBV3-1 (or the pseudogene TRBV3-2) with TRBJ2-2; D possibly uses TRBD1 or TRBD2 (5 bases each). This CDR3 spans 16 amino acids. V was clipped by 8 bases and J by 4 bases, with 20 bases between them. Looked up from germline, CDR1 is LGHDT and CDR2 is YNNKEL (reference sequence). The CDR3 coding sequence is TGTGCCAGCTTTGACCAGAGAGGGGTTTCCACCGGGGAGCTGTTTTTT. Its protein is CASFDQRGVSTGELFF.

This clone was seen once. The chain links TRBV5-1 to TRBJ2-1; 8 bases map to TRBD1. CDR1 is SGHRS, CDR2 YFSETQ, per germline. The trim removed 4 bases at V and 9 bases at J, leaving 9 bases unmatched. The CDR3 sequence is 14 residues long. The CDR3 DNA follows: TGCGCCAGCAGCACAAGGACAGGGATCGGTGAGCAGTTCTTC. Amino acids: CASSTRTGIGEQFF.

V usage is TRBV7-9 and J usage is TRBJ2-2; D gene ambiguous. The V and J ends lost 5 bases and 5 bases respectively, with 6 bases between them. From germline, CDR1 is SEHNR and CDR2 FQNEAQ (reference sequence). The CDR3 loop spans 12 amino acids. CDR3 in amino acids: CASSLRTGELFF. The CDR3 DNA reads as TGTGCCAGCAGCCTGCGAACCGGGGAGCTGTTTTTT.

The rearrangement links TRBV7-2 to TRBJ1-6; no firm D call. V was shortened by 5 bases and J by 3 bases, with 14 bases between the two germline ends. CDR1 is SGHTA and CDR2 is FQGNSA in the germline V gene. There are 16 residues in the CDR3. The DNA for the CDR3 is TGTGCCAGCAGCCCACAAGCGGCATACTATAATTCACCCCTCCACTTT. Protein sequence: CASSPQAAYYNSPLHF.

The V call is TRBV18, the J call TRBJ1-1; D is uncertain. Between the trimmed V and J ends, which lost 3 bases and 7 bases, there was a span of 15 bases. Germline CDR1 and CDR2: KGHSH and LQKENI. CDR3 size: 14 residues. CDR3 DNA sequence: TGTGCCAGCTCACCTTTCGGCAACTCGTTTGAAGCTTTCTTT. Amino acids: CASSPFGNSFEAFF.

The chain has TRBV7-2 and TRBJ2-5, with D unclear. Germline loops: CDR1 SGHTA, CDR2 FQGNSA. The CDR3 has 11 residues. V was shortened by 4 bases and J by 2 bases, with 2 bases between the two germline ends. In DNA form, the CDR3 reads TGTGCCAGCAGCTCTCAAGAGACCCAGTACTTC. This codes for CASSSQETQYF.

The chain combines TRBV2 with TRBJ1-5; D uncertain. Trimming removed 5 bases from V and 9 bases from J, with 8 bases in between. Germline CDR1 SNHLY, CDR2 FYNNEI. CDR3 length: 11 residues. The CDR3 spells CASSLLGPQHF. The CDR3 bases are TGTGCCAGCAGTCTCCTTGGGCCCCAGCATTTT.

The chain links TRBV25-1 to TRBJ2-2; TRBD1 agrees at 8 bases. Per the germline V gene, CDR1 is MGHDK and CDR2 is SYGVNS. The CDR3 contains 14 residues. Trimming at V came to 9 bases and at J to 7 bases, leaving 10 bases not matched to a gene. CDR3 region: CASQRQGAVGELFF. The CDR3 DNA reads TGTGCCAGTCAACGGCAGGGGGCGGTCGGGGAGCTGTTTTTT.

V usage is TRBV6-5 and J usage is TRBJ1-2; 9 bases match TRBD1. This CDR3 is 12 amino acids long. Looked up from germline, CDR1 is MNHEY and CDR2 is SVGAGI. V lost 6 bases and J lost 9; bases outside the gene matches: 5. The CDR3 coding sequence is TGTGCCAGCAGGGGACAGGGTAAAAGCTACACCTTC. It yields the protein CASRGQGKSYTF.

The chain employs TRBV9 and TRBJ1-4; 11 bases line up with TRBD1. The germline V gene has CDR1 SGDLS and CDR2 YYNGEE. V dropped 4 bases and J dropped 7; count of bases not matched to a gene: 18. The CDR3 length is 19 residues. The CDR3: CASSSMDRGRGTWTEKLFF. The CDR3 DNA reads TGTGCCAGCAGCTCGATGGACAGGGGGCGCGGAACGTGGACTGAAAAACTGTTTTTT.

V is TRBV2 and J is TRBJ1-4, with a tentative D call TRBD1 (5 bases). The CDR3 loop spans 15 amino acids. Deletions cut 1 base from V and 8 bases from J, with 14 bases between. The germline V gene encodes CDR1 SNHLY and CDR2 FYNNEI. For the CDR3, the DNA is TGTGCCAGCAGTGAAGGGGGGAGGGGTAAAGAAAAACTGTTTTTT. Protein sequence: CASSEGGRGKEKLFF.

This clone was seen just once. The chain recombines TRBV2 with TRBJ1-4; the match to TRBD1 covers 8 bases. Unmatched junction bases numbered 6, after V lost 7 bases and J lost 5 bases. In germline, CDR1 is SNHLY, CDR2 FYNNEI. The CDR3 loop spans 14 amino acids. CDR3 coding DNA: TGTGCCAGCACCGGACAGGGCGCCAATGAAAAACTGTTTTTT. It yields the protein CASTGQGANEKLFF.

The gene calls are TRBV30 and TRBJ1-4; 7 bases are a match to TRBD1. CDR1 and CDR2 from the germline V gene are GTSNPN and SVGIG (reference sequence). The V segment lost 3 bases and the J segment 7 bases; nucleotides outside the gene matches: 5. The CDR3 is 13 amino acids. This chain's CDR3 is CAWRWGTVEKLFF. CDR3 sequence (DNA): TGTGCCTGGAGATGGGGGACAGTTGAAAAACTGTTTTTT.

The rearrangement joins TRBV29-1 to TRBJ2-1; tentatively, D is TRBD1 (5 bases). Trimming stripped 6 bases from V and 6 bases from J, with 12 bases between. The CDR3 runs to 12 residues. Germline V gene lookup returns CDR1 SQVTM and CDR2 ANQGSEA. In DNA, the CDR3 is TGCAGCGTGGGAACAGGTCCCAATGAGCAGTTCTTC. Amino acid sequence: CSVGTGPNEQFF.

The J gene is TRBJ1-1, the V gene TRBV11-2; 8 nucleotides align to TRBD1. Trimming removed 3 bases from V and 4 bases from J; junction bases left unmatched: 4. This CDR3 spans 14 amino acids. CDR1 is SGHAT and CDR2 is FQNNGV in the germline V gene. The CDR3 protein is CASSLQGATTEAFF. The CDR3 DNA follows: TGTGCCAGCAGCTTGCAGGGGGCGACCACTGAAGCTTTCTTT.

This chain uses TRBV7-8 with TRBJ1-3; D call uncertain. Trimming shortened V by 3 bases and J by 4 bases, and 13 bases separated the two germline ends. The CDR3 contains 15 residues. CDR1 and CDR2 (germline): SGHVS, FQNEAQ. The CDR3 here is CASSFILSSGNTIYF. In DNA, the CDR3 is TGTGCCAGCAGCTTTATCCTATCGTCCGGAAACACCATATATTTT.